This T cell receptor (beta chain) was captured in a study of shared clonotypes between healthy human individuals. General study points: How much donors shared clonotypes was expected to be affected by sequencing depth.

A note on this clone: Antigen specificity is unknown.

The CDR3 is 14 amino acids. V was clipped by 5 bases and J by 10 bases; unmatched bases: 11. From germline, CDR1 is MDHEN and CDR2 SYDVKM. It was at deep level that the assay was run. The DNA input per sorted-subset replicate PCR was about 190 ng, corresponding to 25,000 to 30,000 T cell genomes. TCRdb keeps only in-frame clones here, not all; method: immunoSEQ multiplex PCR. The table shows under 1,900,000 clones, with 98% occurring only once. Source material: naive CD4+ T cells sorted from blood. Subset given: CD45RA+ positively selected. The chain combines TRBV28 with TRBJ2-1, with 7 bases aligning to TRBD2. The sequence was obtained from a man under 40 in good health. In nucleotides, the CDR3 is TGTGCCAGCAGTGGGCCGGGGGGTTCCGTAGAGCAGTTCTTC. Its translation is CASSGPGGSVEQFF.